This TCR beta chain was obtained from a study of T cells in localized non-small cell lung cancer. Here immunoSEQ multiplex PCR was the method, and the copy in TCRdb shows in-frame clones only, minus some. Among some 30,000 clones, 91% were seen once, and the ten largest hold under 6%. The V and J ends lost 5 bases and 7 bases respectively, with 15 bases between them. The germline V gene has CDR1 MNHNY and CDR2 SVGAGI (reference sequence). This CDR3 contains 14 residues. This clonotype originated in a man aged 40 to 70 with stage II lung adenocarcinoma. Source: PBMCs, taken before any cancer treatment. The genes are TRBV6-6 and TRBJ2-4, with D perhaps TRBD1 (5 bases). The CDR3 DNA follows: TGTGCCAGCAGTAAACCCAGGGAATTGAACATTCAGTACTTC. It codes for CASSKPRELNIQYF.